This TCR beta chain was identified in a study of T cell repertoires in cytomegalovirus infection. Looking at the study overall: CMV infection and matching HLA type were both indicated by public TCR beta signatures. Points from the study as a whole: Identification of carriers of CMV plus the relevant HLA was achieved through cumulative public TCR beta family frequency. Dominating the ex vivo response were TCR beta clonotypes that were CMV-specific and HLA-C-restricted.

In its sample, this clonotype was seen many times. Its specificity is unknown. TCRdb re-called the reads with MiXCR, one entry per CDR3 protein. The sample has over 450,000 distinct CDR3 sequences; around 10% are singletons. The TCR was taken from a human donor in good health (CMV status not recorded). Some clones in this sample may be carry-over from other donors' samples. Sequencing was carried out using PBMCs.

CDR3: CASSLSASYEQYF. Here the CDR3 DNA reads TGCGCCAGCAGCTTGTCAGCTTCCTACGAGCAGTACTTC. The chain is built from TRBV5-1 and TRBJ2-7; D remains ambiguous. Deletions cut 1 base from V and 1 base from J, with 6 bases between. The germline gives CDR1 SGHRS, CDR2 YFSETQ. The CDR3 is 13 residues long. Supplemented by reference TRBV5-1 and TRBJ2-7, the full variable domain reads KAGVTQTPRYLIKTRGQQVTLSCSPISGHRSVSWYQQTPGQGLQFLFEYFSETQRNKGNFPGRFSGRQFSNSRSEMNVSTLELGDSALYLCASSLSASYEQYFGPGTRLTVT.